These 21 T cell receptor beta chains came from one sample sequenced in a study of blood T cells in healthy people across ages. The use of a sample-barcoded 5' primer and a J-beta primer mix characterized a second PCR of roughly 6 to 11 cycles. In TCRdb, the 5' RACE reads were re-called with MiXCR into one record per CDR3 protein. The sample consists of roughly 1,700,000 distinct CDR3 sequences, approximately 30% of them appearing once. Sequencing was performed on blood. The receptor set was obtained from a woman in her 30s in good health.

This clonotype came up a few times. The chain joins TRBV12-5 to TRBJ1-6; 8 nucleotides align to TRBD1. In germline, CDR1 is LGHNT, CDR2 FRNRAP. CDR3 length: 16 amino acids. V shed 4 bases, J shed 6 bases, and the junction held 8 bases outside the gene matches. CDR3 sequence: CASGWRTTGVNSPLHF. The CDR3 region has the DNA TGTGCTAGTGGTTGGCGAACGACAGGGGTTAATTCACCCCTCCACTTT.

Concerning this clonotype itself: A much larger clone is a single base away; this may be a read error. The V call is TRBV20-1, the J call TRBJ2-7; 7 bases map to TRBD2. CDR3 size: 15 residues. V trimming: 2 bases; J trimming: 0 bases; junction bases outside the gene matches: 7. CDR1 is DFQATT and CDR2 is SNEGSKA in the germline V gene (reference sequence). This CDR3 reads CSARYLAESSYEQYF. In nucleotides, the CDR3 is TGCAGTGCTAGATATCTAGCGGAAAGCTCCTACGAGCAGTACTTC.

About this clonotype itself: A read error is possible here, since a much larger clone lies one base away. The rearrangement joins TRBV29-1 to TRBJ2-5, with a possible D match to TRBD2 (6 bases). The CDR3 runs 13 residues. CDR1 is SQVTM, CDR2 ANQGSEA, per germline. Trimming removed 6 bases from V and 11 bases from J, with 22 bases in between. This CDR3 is CSVRDSRYNEQYF. The CDR3 DNA reads as TGCAGCGTACGGGACTCTAGGTACAATGAGCAGTACTTC.

This clonotype has more than one count but fewer than ten. The CDR3 protein is CASSTDRGGRKLFF. The CDR3 nucleotides read TGTGCCAGCAGCACGGACAGGGGAGGGAGGAAACTGTTTTTT. The rearrangement joins TRBV7-2 to TRBJ1-4, with 9 bases fitting TRBD1. The CDR3 runs 14 residues. Germline loops: CDR1 SGHTA, CDR2 FQGNSA. The V gene end was trimmed by 5 bases and the J gene end by 11 bases; junction bases not matched to a gene: 9.

V usage is TRBV7-2 and J usage is TRBJ2-1, with 8 bases identical to TRBD2. Germline V gene sequence: CDR1 SGHTA, CDR2 FQGNSA. CDR3 size: 15 residues. After removal of 8 bases from V and 4 bases from J, the junction contained 10 bases not matched to a gene. The CDR3 DNA follows: TGTGCCAGCGGGCCTCAGTTAGCGGGGTACAATGAGCAGTTCTTC. Encoded protein: CASGPQLAGYNEQFF.

The chain uses TRBV7-9 and TRBJ2-1; 12 bases are a match to TRBD1. The germline V gene encodes CDR1 SEHNR and CDR2 FQNEAQ (reference sequence). This CDR3 is 18 amino acids long. The V and J ends lost 5 bases and 6 bases, in that order; junction bases with no gene match: 14. CDR3 nucleotides: TGTGCCAGCAGCCCGCCCCGGGACAGGGGGCTCCGGGGCAATGAGCAGTTCTTC. Its translation is CASSPPRDRGLRGNEQFF.

This clonotype was detected ten times or more. The chain carries TRBV27 and TRBJ2-7, with TRBD1 matching 7 bases. Germline V gene data show CDR1 as MNHEY and CDR2 as SMNVEV (reference sequence). Trimming removed 8 bases from V and 4 bases from J; junction bases left unmatched: 2. The CDR3 length is 11 residues. Here the CDR3 DNA reads TGTGCCAGCCTACAGGGGTACGAGCAGTACTTC. Translation gives CASLQGYEQYF.

Regarding this clonotype: Germline is not matched at one junction end, which may reflect a read error. The gene calls are TRBV12-3 or TRBV12-4 and TRBJ2-1; D gene unclear. This CDR3 has 11 amino acids. CDR3 region: CASSLGNERFF. For the CDR3, the DNA is TGTGCCAGCAGTTTGGGGAATGAGCGGTTCTTC.

This chain joins TRBV6-5 and TRBJ2-3; no reliable D call. Per the germline V gene, CDR1 is MNHEY and CDR2 is SVGAGI. The CDR3 is 16 residues long. Trimming pared 11 bases from V and 0 bases from J, leaving 21 bases between. This chain's CDR3 is CAGSRSRFPSTDTQYF. CDR3 nucleotide sequence: TGTGCCGGCTCAAGATCGAGGTTCCCTAGCACAGATACGCAGTATTTT.

V is TRBV20-1 and J is TRBJ1-4, with a weak D call TRBD1 (5 bases). CDR1 DFQATT and CDR2 SNEGSKA come from the germline V gene (reference sequence). The CDR3 has 12 residues. V lost 6 bases and J 6 bases, leaving 11 bases between the germline ends. The CDR3 DNA reads as TGCAGTGCAGGGGCGCATGATGAAAAACTGTTTTTT. Translated, it gives CSAGAHDEKLFF.

Turning to this clonotype: One end of the junction does not line up with germline, which may come from a read error. The chain couples TRBV20-1 to TRBJ1-5, with a possible D match to TRBD1 (6 bases). Germline lookup yields CDR1 DFQATT and CDR2 SNEGSKA (reference sequence). The CDR3 runs 13 residues. The CDR3 bases are TGCAGTGTTAGAGGGGGAGGCAATCAGCCCCAGCATTTT. Translating it yields CSVRGGGNQPQHF.

This chain connects TRBV7-2 to TRBJ2-7; D might be TRBD1 or TRBD2, each matching 6 bases. The V gene's germline CDR1 is SGHTA and CDR2 FQGNSA. There are 15 residues in the CDR3. The ends were cut back, 6 bases at V and 5 bases at J, with 20 bases in the middle. The CDR3 coding sequence is TGTGCCAGCAGGCCCGGGGGCAGGGTCGGAAACGAGCAGTACTTC. It translates to CASRPGGRVGNEQYF.

This clonotype was counted between two and nine times. V usage is TRBV6-5 and J usage is TRBJ2-7; 7 nucleotides agree with TRBD2. V lost 5 bases and J lost 7; bases outside the gene matches: 11. Germline CDR1 MNHEY, CDR2 SVGAGI. The CDR3 extends over 14 amino acids. CDR3 bases: TGTGCCAGCAGTGTGGGGGGAGGGCTCTCGGAGCAGTACTTC. Its translation: CASSVGGGLSEQYF.

This clonotype has at least ten counts. The V and J genes are TRBV29-1 and TRBJ2-7; D is ambiguous. The CDR3 is 12 amino acids. Trimming took off 6 bases at V and 3 bases at J, with 12 bases between the two ends. Germline V lookup: CDR1 SQVTM, CDR2 ANQGSEA. CDR3 bases: TGCAGCGTCGGCGGAGAGAACTACGAGCAGTACTTC. Protein product: CSVGGENYEQYF.

The chain has TRBV4-1 and TRBJ1-1; a possible D gene is TRBD1 (5 bases). This CDR3 region has 15 residues. Germline values: CDR1 MGHRA, CDR2 YSYEKL. The V end was cut by 0 bases, the J end by 1 base, with 9 bases between. The CDR3 is CASSQDQGSNTEAFF. The CDR3 nucleotides are TGCGCCAGCAGCCAAGATCAGGGCTCGAACACTGAAGCTTTCTTT.

This chain uses TRBV7-2 with TRBJ2-1; 7 nucleotides align to TRBD2. The CDR3 runs 16 residues. V lost 5 bases, J lost 2 bases, and 9 bases stayed unmatched. Germline CDR1 SGHTA, CDR2 FQGNSA. The CDR3: CASSLDVGGPYNEQFF. CDR3 coding DNA: TGTGCCAGCAGCCTCGACGTGGGAGGGCCCTACAATGAGCAGTTCTTC.

V gene TRBV3-1 combines with J gene TRBJ2-3; D is possibly TRBD2 (6 bases). V lost 0 bases and J lost 5, with 9 bases in between. The length of the CDR3 is 14 residues. The germline V gene encodes CDR1 LGHDT and CDR2 YNNKEL (reference sequence). CDR3 in amino acids: CASSQDSGGDTQYF. The CDR3 nucleotides are TGTGCCAGCAGCCAAGACTCCGGGGGAGATACGCAGTATTTT.

The table lists this clonotype with many counts. The rearrangement joins TRBV6-5 to TRBJ2-7, with 7 bases lining up with TRBD2. V trimming: 4 bases; J trimming: 7 bases; junction bases outside the gene matches: 4. CDR3 size: 12 residues. Germline V gives CDR1 MNHEY, CDR2 SVGAGI. The CDR3: CASSSTSREQYF. Written as DNA, the CDR3 is TGTGCCAGCAGTTCGACTAGCCGGGAGCAGTACTTC.

Regarding this clonotype: With a much larger clone just one base away, this may be a read error. The chain couples TRBV29-1 to TRBJ2-7; D is undetermined. The CDR3 covers 13 residues. The germline CDR1 and CDR2 sequences are SQVTM and ANQGSEA. V was trimmed by 4 bases and J by 0 bases, leaving 10 bases between them. Here the CDR3 DNA reads TGCAGCGTTGTTTTGGTGGGCTCCTACGAGCAGTACTTC. Its protein is CSVVLVGSYEQYF.

This clonotype was detected many times. The chain employs TRBV29-1 and TRBJ1-2; 11 bases fit TRBD1. CDR3 length equals 14 residues. The ends lost 3 bases at V and 8 bases at J; junction bases unmatched: 8. Germline CDR1 and CDR2: SQVTM and ANQGSEA. CDR3: CSVDPDRGPEGYTF. The CDR3, as DNA: TGCAGCGTTGACCCGGACAGGGGGCCGGAGGGCTACACCTTC.

V gene TRBV12-3 or TRBV12-4 combines with J gene TRBJ2-5; D is possibly TRBD2 (6 bases). V dropped 1 base and J dropped 1 base, with 13 bases sitting between them. The CDR3 is 16 residues long. The DNA for the CDR3 is TGTGCCAGCAGTTTAGAGTTGGGAGGATCCCAAGAGACCCAGTACTTC. Translating gives CASSLELGGSQETQYF.